This TCR beta chain is from a study of blood T cell repertoires in COVID-19. Across the study: Acute and convalescent COVID-19 specimens originated in the United States, Italy and Spain. Sources were T cells, B-cell-depleted T cells, or PBMCs; the material itself was cDNA or gDNA.

Germline CDR1 reads MNHEY; CDR2 reads SMNVEV (reference sequence). Trimming shortened V by 5 bases and J by 4 bases, and 15 bases separated the two germline ends. This CDR3 contains 14 residues. As handled by the study authors: The authors estimated nucleated cell counts from reference gene primer amplification. Using immunoSEQ multiplex PCR, the repertoire was profiled, and TCRdb retains in-frame clones only, with some absent. V and J calls and clone size come straight from that table; D and trimming were deduced from the DNA. The table includes some 270,000 clones, approximately 89% detected once. This clonotype was sampled from a woman aged 55-70 years who had recovered from COVID-19. The chain is built from TRBV27 and TRBJ2-7; D perhaps matches TRBD1 (6 bases). Sample: peripheral blood. The CDR3 sequence: CASSAQGLTYEQYF. CDR3 nucleotide sequence: TGTGCCAGCAGTGCCCAGGGGCTAACTTACGAGCAGTACTTC.